Listed here are 18 T cell receptor beta chains from one sample, sequenced in a study of chemoradiotherapy in HPV16-positive cancers. Generated by immunoSEQ multiplex PCR, the TCRdb table keeps only in-frame clones and is missing some. This table has fewer than 20,000 clones, approximately 70% appearing once. This sample comprised tumor tissue, obtained from a patient who underwent chemoradiotherapy. All receptors derive from a human donor with HPV-associated anogenital cancer.

This sequence joins TRBV11-2 and TRBJ2-1; 10 bases agree with TRBD2. The CDR3 covers 15 residues. Germline V CDR1 and CDR2: SGHAT, FQNNGV. Trimming took 5 bases from V and 7 from J; bases not matched to a gene: 8. The CDR3 region has the DNA TGTGCCAGCAGCACTCTAGCGGGAGTGCGAAATGAGCAGTTCTTC. Encoded protein: CASSTLAGVRNEQFF.

J is TRBJ2-5 and V is TRBV5-1, with TRBD2 matching 7 bases. Germline V gene lookup returns CDR1 SGHRS and CDR2 YFSETQ. The CDR3 extends over 13 amino acids. V trimming: 4 bases; J trimming: 3 bases; junction bases outside the gene matches: 3. The CDR3, as DNA: TGCGCCAGCAGCGCAGGACTAGAAGAGACCCAGTACTTC. Translated, it gives CASSAGLEETQYF. The variable domain in full, completed from reference TRBV5-1 and TRBJ2-5, reads KAGVTQTPRYLIKTRGQQVTLSCSPISGHRSVSWYQQTPGQGLQFLFEYFSETQRNKGNFPGRFSGRQFSNSRSEMNVSTLELGDSALYLCASSAGLEETQYFGPGTRLLVL.

The chain combines TRBV9 with TRBJ2-4; D is undetermined. Germline V gives CDR1 SGDLS, CDR2 YYNGEE. The CDR3 is 18 residues long. The V end was cut by 4 bases, the J end by 0 bases, with 20 bases between. CDR3 protein: CASSLFKGLPLAKNIQYF. In nucleotides, the CDR3 is TGTGCCAGCAGCCTTTTTAAAGGGCTGCCACTAGCCAAAAACATTCAGTACTTC.

The chain uses TRBV29-1 and TRBJ1-2; no definite D call. From germline, CDR1 is SQVTM and CDR2 ANQGSEA. The CDR3 covers 12 residues. Trimming cost V 3 bases and J 8 bases, with 13 bases left between them. CDR3 sequence reads: CSVDGWVGGYTF. Written as DNA, the CDR3 is TGCAGCGTTGATGGTTGGGTCGGCGGCTACACCTTC.

This chain links TRBV5-1 with TRBJ2-5; perhaps TRBD1 as D (7 bases). The germline V gene encodes CDR1 SGHRS and CDR2 YFSETQ. CDR3 length: 14 amino acids. V lost 3 bases, J lost 1 base, and 10 bases lay in between. The CDR3 coding sequence is TGCGCCAGCAGCTGGGGGGACAGCCAAGAGACCCAGTACTTC. This sequence encodes CASSWGDSQETQYF.

The chain joins TRBV7-3 to TRBJ1-1; a possible D gene is TRBD1 (5 bases). Germline CDR1 reads SGHTA; CDR2 reads FQGTGA. Trimming cost V 2 bases and J 10 bases, with 17 bases left between them. The CDR3 contains 14 residues. The DNA of the CDR3 is TGTGCCAGCAGCTTAGCGCTAATCGGGGCCGTAGCTTTCTTT. As protein: CASSLALIGAVAFF. The full variable domain, its missing parts supplied by reference TRBV7-3 and TRBJ1-1, is GAGVSQTPSNKVTEKGKYVELRCDPISGHTALYWYRQSLGQGPEFLIYFQGTGAADDSGLPNDRFFAVRPEGSVSTLKIQRTERGDSAVYLCASSLALIGAVAFFGQGTRLTVV.

This clone occurred a few times. The chain recombines TRBV9 with TRBJ2-2; no definite D call. Germline values: CDR1 SGDLS, CDR2 YYNGEE. V dropped 4 bases and J dropped 0 bases, with 13 bases sitting between them. This CDR3 is built from 16 residues. The CDR3 region has the DNA TGTGCCAGCAGCCCCTCTCCTCACGCGAACACCGGGGAGCTGTTTTTT. Amino acids: CASSPSPHANTGELFF.

The chain employs TRBV5-4 and TRBJ2-2; D uncertain. V was cut by 1 base and J by 4 bases, with 8 bases left in between. Germline V gives CDR1 SGHNT, CDR2 YYREEE (reference sequence). The CDR3 length is 14 residues. The CDR3 spells CASSLSAPTGELFF. CDR3 sequence (DNA): TGTGCCAGCAGCTTGTCAGCGCCCACCGGGGAGCTGTTTTTT. The variable domain in full, with the rest retrieved from reference TRBV5-4 and TRBJ2-2, is ETGVTQSPTHLIKTRGQQVTLRCSSQSGHNTVSWYQQALGQGPQFIFQYYREEENGRGNFPPRFSGLQFPNYSSELNVNALELDDSALYLCASSLSAPTGELFFGEGSRLTVL.

The chain uses TRBV27 and TRBJ2-1; 10 bases are a match to TRBD2. V dropped 8 bases and J dropped 9; count of bases not matched to a gene: 10. This CDR3 has 14 residues. The germline gives CDR1 MNHEY, CDR2 SMNVEV (reference sequence). The CDR3 DNA sequence: TGTGCCAGCCTAGGGACTAGCGACGGGGGTGAGCAGTTCTTC. Its protein is CASLGTSDGGEQFF.

This clone was seen more than once but under ten times. The chain joins TRBV2 to TRBJ2-7, with D perhaps matching TRBD2 (6 bases). The germline gives CDR1 SNHLY, CDR2 FYNNEI. CDR3 size: 13 residues. The V and J ends lost 7 bases and 7 bases respectively, with 17 bases between them. The CDR3 coding sequence is TGTGCCAGCATGCACGGGAGTTCGGGGGAGCAGTACTTC. Its protein product is CASMHGSSGEQYF. Supplemented by reference TRBV2 and TRBJ2-7, the full variable domain reads EPEVTQTPSHQVTQMGQEVILRCVPISNHLYFYWYRQILGQKVEFLVSFYNNEISEKSEIFDDQFSVERPDGSNFTLKIRSTKLEDSAMYFCASMHGSSGEQYFGPGTRLTVT.

There are a few counts of this clone. The chain has TRBV19 and TRBJ1-2, with D hard to call. This CDR3 region has 15 residues. V was pared by 5 bases and J by 8 bases, with 21 bases between. CDR1 and CDR2 (germline): LNHDA, SQIVND (reference sequence). The CDR3 reads CASSSPGAVKGGYTF. The CDR3 nucleotides read TGTGCCAGTAGTTCCCCAGGTGCCGTGAAGGGAGGCTACACCTTC. Looking up the rest from reference TRBV19 and TRBJ1-2 gives the full variable domain: DGGITQSPKYLFRKEGQNVTLSCEQNLNHDAMYWYRQDPGQGLRLIYYSQIVNDFQKGDIAEGYSVSREKKESFPLTVTSAQKNPTAFYLCASSSPGAVKGGYTFGSGTRLTVV.

The chain has TRBV29-1 and TRBJ2-5; D is undetermined. V shed 3 bases and J shed 2 bases, with 13 bases lying between them. The CDR3 extends over 14 amino acids. CDR1 is SQVTM and CDR2 is ANQGSEA in the germline V gene. DNA of the CDR3: TGCAGCGTTGACGTTTATGCAGCTCAAGAGACCCAGTACTTC. Amino acid sequence: CSVDVYAAQETQYF.

This sequence joins TRBV10-1 and TRBJ1-1; D remains unclear. The CDR3 is made up of 13 amino acids. Germline V lookup: CDR1 WNHNN, CDR2 SYGVQD (reference sequence). V was clipped by 0 bases and J by 8 bases, with 10 bases between them. In DNA, the CDR3 is TGCGCCAGCAGTGAGTCTTGGATTGGGGAAGCTTTCTTT. It yields the protein CASSESWIGEAFF.

The chain links TRBV10-1 to TRBJ2-1, with 8 bases lining up with TRBD2. CDR1 is WNHNN, CDR2 SYGVQD, per germline (reference sequence). CDR3 length equals 14 residues. J gave up 8 bases and V 4 bases, and 7 bases lay outside the gene matches. CDR3 sequence reads: CASSASGTSHEQFF. CDR3 DNA: TGCGCCAGCAGTGCCTCCGGGACTAGTCATGAGCAGTTCTTC.

This chain links TRBV5-1 with TRBJ2-1; 7 bases match TRBD1. V gave up 1 base and J gave up 7 bases; unmatched junction bases: 2. Germline CDR1 SGHRS, CDR2 YFSETQ. The CDR3 runs to 13 residues. The CDR3 reads CASSLQTGNEQFF. CDR3 sequence (DNA): TGCGCCAGCAGCTTGCAGACAGGGAATGAGCAGTTCTTC. The whole variable domain, filled in from reference TRBV5-1 and TRBJ2-1, reads KAGVTQTPRYLIKTRGQQVTLSCSPISGHRSVSWYQQTPGQGLQFLFEYFSETQRNKGNFPGRFSGRQFSNSRSEMNVSTLELGDSALYLCASSLQTGNEQFFGPGTRLTVL.

The chain is built from TRBV6-1 and TRBJ2-7; a possible D gene is TRBD1 (6 bases). There are 17 residues in the CDR3. V was trimmed by 0 bases and J by 1 base, leaving 16 bases between them. Per the germline V gene, CDR1 is MNHNS and CDR2 is SASEGT. The CDR3 region has the DNA TGTGCCAGCAGTGAAGCTTGGACAGCCTATTTTTCCTACGAGCAGTACTTC. As protein: CASSEAWTAYFSYEQYF.

This chain connects TRBV29-1 to TRBJ2-7; D is perhaps TRBD2 (6 bases). The CDR3 loop spans 13 amino acids. Looked up from germline, CDR1 is SQVTM and CDR2 is ANQGSEA. Between the trimmed V and J ends, which lost 1 base and 6 bases, there was a span of 13 bases. DNA for the CDR3: TGCAGCGTTGAAGGGCGGGGTCGAGGCGAGCAGTACTTC. Translating gives CSVEGRGRGEQYF.

This rearrangement joins TRBV28 to TRBJ1-2, with a possible D match to TRBD1 (6 bases). There are 13 residues in the CDR3. V was shortened by 3 bases and J by 4 bases, with 9 bases between the two germline ends. Germline V gene data show CDR1 as MDHEN and CDR2 as SYDVKM. The CDR3 spells CASSFRGGYGYTF. The CDR3, as DNA: TGTGCCAGCAGTTTCAGGGGAGGCTATGGCTACACCTTC.